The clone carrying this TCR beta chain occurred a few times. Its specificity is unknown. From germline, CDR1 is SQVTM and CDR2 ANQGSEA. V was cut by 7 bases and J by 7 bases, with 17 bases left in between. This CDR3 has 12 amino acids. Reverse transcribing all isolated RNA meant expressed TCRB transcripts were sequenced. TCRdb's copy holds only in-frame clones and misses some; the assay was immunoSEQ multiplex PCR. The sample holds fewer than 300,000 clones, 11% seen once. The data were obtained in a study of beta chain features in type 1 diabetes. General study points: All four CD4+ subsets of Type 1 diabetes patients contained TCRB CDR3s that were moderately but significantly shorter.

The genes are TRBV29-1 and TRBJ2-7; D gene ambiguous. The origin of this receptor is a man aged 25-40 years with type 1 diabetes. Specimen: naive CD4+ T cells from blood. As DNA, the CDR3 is TGCAGCGCGGGTCTTGAACTCGGGGAGCAGTACTTC. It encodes CSAGLELGEQYF.